One sample yielded the 26 T cell receptor beta chains listed below, sequenced in a study of T cell changes during pregnancy in multiple sclerosis. Repertoires were generated with immunoSEQ multiplex PCR, while TCRdb's copy carries only in-frame clones and drops some. Of about 100,000 clones listed, around nine tenths are singletons. This material consisted of peripheral blood, taken in the second trimester of pregnancy. The receptors stem from a female donor with multiple sclerosis, enrolled in a pregnancy study.

This chain uses TRBV18 with TRBJ1-6; maybe TRBD1 (6 bases). Looked up from germline, CDR1 is KGHSH and CDR2 is LQKENI. Trimming removed 5 bases at V and 7 bases at J, with 15 bases between. The CDR3 totals 15 residues. The CDR3 sequence: CASSSKQGANSPLHF. The CDR3 DNA is TGTGCCAGCTCATCAAAACAGGGAGCCAATTCACCCCTCCACTTT.

The chain carries TRBV27 and TRBJ2-2; 7 nucleotides agree with TRBD1. V dropped 8 bases and J dropped 2; count of bases not matched to a gene: 5. The germline V gene encodes CDR1 MNHEY and CDR2 SMNVEV (reference sequence). The CDR3 totals 14 residues. CDR3: CASGGQLNTGELFF. In nucleotides, the CDR3 is TGTGCCAGCGGGGGACAGCTAAACACCGGGGAGCTGTTTTTT.

V is TRBV5-1 and J is TRBJ2-5, with D maybe TRBD1 (6 bases). CDR1 is SGHRS and CDR2 is YFSETQ in the germline V gene. The CDR3 spans 15 residues. V gave up 2 bases and J gave up 2 bases, with 13 bases separating them. Written as DNA, the CDR3 is TGCGCCAGCAGCTTTCAAAAAGGACAGCAAGAGACCCAGTACTTC. This gives the protein CASSFQKGQQETQYF.

The V and J genes are TRBV30 and TRBJ1-1; D is unresolved. V dropped 1 base and J dropped 0 bases, with 12 bases sitting between them. CDR3 size: 15 residues. Germline V CDR1 and CDR2: GTSNPN, SVGIG (reference sequence). Here the CDR3 reads CAWSGLEVMNTEAFF. CDR3 nucleotide sequence: TGTGCCTGGAGTGGCCTGGAGGTCATGAACACTGAAGCTTTCTTT.

There are a few counts of this clone. The chain employs TRBV18 and TRBJ1-1; D gene uncertain. Germline-derived CDR1 and CDR2 are KGHSH and LQKENI. Trimming stripped 3 bases from V and 5 bases from J, with 13 bases between. The CDR3 loop spans 14 amino acids. CDR3 bases: TGTGCCAGCTCACCCCCTGGTCCGGGTACTGAAGCTTTCTTT. Encoded protein: CASSPPGPGTEAFF.

The rearrangement links TRBV27 to TRBJ2-3; a weak D match, TRBD2 (6 bases). The CDR3 contains 14 residues. V shed 2 bases and J shed 7 bases, with 13 bases lying between them. From germline, CDR1 is MNHEY and CDR2 SMNVEV (reference sequence). CDR3 coding DNA: TGTGCCAGCAGTTTAGGCGGGACGGTAAATACGCAGTATTTT. Protein sequence: CASSLGGTVNTQYF.

The rearrangement uses TRBV5-4 and TRBJ2-1; 13 bases align to TRBD2. The CDR3 runs 15 residues. The V gene's germline CDR1 is SGHNT and CDR2 YYREEE (reference sequence). The trim removed 3 bases at V and 5 bases at J, leaving 2 bases unmatched. Here the CDR3 DNA reads TGTGCCAGCAGCTGGGGACTAGCGGGAAACAATGAGCAGTTCTTC. Its protein product is CASSWGLAGNNEQFF.

This clone was recorded many times. The chain has TRBV28 and TRBJ2-7; D is ambiguous. V lost 5 bases to trimming and J lost 3 bases, with 8 bases between them. Germline V gene data show CDR1 as MDHEN and CDR2 as SYDVKM. This CDR3 contains 12 residues. Here the CDR3 DNA reads TGTGCCAGCAGTCCTACGAGCTACGAGCAGTACTTC. It specifies CASSPTSYEQYF.

The chain uses TRBV7-9 and TRBJ2-6; possible D gene TRBD1, 5 bases. Per germline, CDR1 SEHNR and CDR2 FQNEAQ (reference sequence). Trimming left V 0 bases short and J 2 bases short, with 8 bases between. The CDR3 is 16 amino acids. In DNA, the CDR3 is TGTGCCAGCAGCTTAGCGGTAGGGGCTGGGGCCAACGTCCTGACTTTC. It yields the protein CASSLAVGAGANVLTF.

This chain uses TRBV10-2 with TRBJ2-7; D is possibly TRBD2 (6 bases). From germline, CDR1 is WSHSY and CDR2 SAAADI. This CDR3 has 14 amino acids. Trimming took off 0 bases at V and 10 bases at J, with 16 bases between the two ends. The CDR3 is CASSESLASTLQYF. The CDR3 DNA sequence: TGCGCCAGCAGTGAGTCCCTAGCGAGTACTCTCCAGTACTTC.

This chain links TRBV19 with TRBJ1-2, with 10 positions matching TRBD1. This CDR3 has 17 amino acids. After removal of 5 bases from V and 4 bases from J, the junction contained 13 bases not matched to a gene. Germline values: CDR1 LNHDA, CDR2 SQIVND (reference sequence). CDR3 bases: TGTGCCAGTAGTGTCCCCCTTCGACAGGGGGCCCTCTATGGCTACACCTTC. Translation: CASSVPLRQGALYGYTF.

V usage is TRBV6-1 and J usage is TRBJ2-2; 7 positions match TRBD2. This CDR3 spans 16 amino acids. Germline V gene sequence: CDR1 MNHNS, CDR2 SASEGT. V lost 3 bases to trimming and J lost 7 bases; unmatched junction nucleotides: 11. The CDR3 is CASSDEAGDGDGELFF. In DNA form, the CDR3 reads TGTGCCAGCAGTGATGAGGCGGGAGATGGTGACGGGGAGCTGTTTTTT.

The sample holds one count of this clone. J is TRBJ1-5 and V is TRBV4-1, with D hard to call. V gave up 1 base and J gave up 2 bases, with 18 bases separating them. Germline V gene lookup returns CDR1 MGHRA and CDR2 YSYEKL. CDR3 length: 18 amino acids. In DNA form, the CDR3 reads TGCGCCAGCAGCCAAGTACGTGGGCCCACTGGCGGCAATCAGCCCCAGCATTTT. This codes for CASSQVRGPTGGNQPQHF.

V gene TRBV28 combines with J gene TRBJ1-4; possibly TRBD1 for D (6 bases). V lost 5 bases and J lost 2, with 18 bases in between. This CDR3 region has 17 residues. Germline V gene sequence: CDR1 MDHEN, CDR2 SYDVKM. For the CDR3, the DNA is TGTGCCAGCAGTACAGGGTTCCTAGGGCTTACTAATGAAAAACTGTTTTTT. It translates to CASSTGFLGLTNEKLFF.

The V gene is TRBV7-9, the J gene TRBJ2-6; TRBD1 matches at 11 bases. With V trimmed by 6 bases and J by 2 bases, 6 bases remained unmatched. Germline lookup yields CDR1 SEHNR and CDR2 FQNEAQ (reference sequence). The CDR3 is 17 residues long. CDR3 DNA: TGTGCCAGCAGTCCCCGGACAGGGGGCGCTGGGGCCAACGTCCTGACTTTC. It is translated as CASSPRTGGAGANVLTF. The complete variable domain, with remaining parts taken from reference TRBV7-9 and TRBJ2-6, reads DTGVSQNPRHKITKRGQNVTFRCDPISEHNRLYWYRQTLGQGPEFLTYFQNEAQLEKSRLLSDRFSAERPKGSFSTLEIQRTEQGDSAMYLCASSPRTGGAGANVLTFGAGSRLTVL.

This clone was recorded a few times. This rearrangement joins TRBV4-2 to TRBJ2-7; 11 nucleotides match TRBD1. The ends lost 3 bases at V and 3 bases at J; junction bases unmatched: 7. The germline V gene has CDR1 LGHNA and CDR2 YNFKEQ. The CDR3 totals 16 residues. CDR3 region: CASSQLTGTGGYEQYF. The CDR3 DNA follows: TGTGCCAGCAGCCAGCTAACCGGGACAGGGGGCTACGAGCAGTACTTC.

The chain carries TRBV6-1 and TRBJ1-3; tentative D call: TRBD1 (6 bases). CDR1 and CDR2 (germline): MNHNS, SASEGT. The CDR3 has 17 amino acids. Trimming removed 4 bases at V and 0 bases at J, with 16 bases between. The CDR3 region is CASSATQGGVSGNTIYF. The CDR3, as DNA: TGTGCCAGCAGTGCGACACAAGGGGGGGTCTCTGGAAACACCATATATTTT.

The rearrangement joins TRBV5-1 to TRBJ1-1; the D gene is possibly TRBD1 (5 bases). This CDR3 region has 15 residues. Between the trimmed V and J ends, which lost 4 bases and 1 base, there was a span of 14 bases. From germline, CDR1 is SGHRS and CDR2 YFSETQ. CDR3 coding DNA: TGCGCCAGCAGCCCACTCTGGGGGGGGAACACTGAAGCTTTCTTT. Translating it yields CASSPLWGGNTEAFF.

The chain has TRBV7-8 and TRBJ1-5; D call uncertain. The V gene's germline CDR1 is SGHVS and CDR2 FQNEAQ. The ends were cut back, 3 bases at V and 5 bases at J, with 8 bases in the middle. This CDR3 comprises 13 residues. CDR3 loop: CASSFQVDQPQHF. For the CDR3, the DNA is TGTGCCAGCAGCTTTCAGGTAGATCAGCCCCAGCATTTT.

V is TRBV2 and J is TRBJ2-5, with D perhaps matching TRBD2 (5 bases). The CDR3 totals 16 residues. V was cut by 5 bases and J by 2 bases, with 18 bases left in between. The V gene's germline CDR1 is SNHLY and CDR2 FYNNEI. The CDR3 region has the DNA TGTGCCAGCAGTCCCCTCTTCGGGGAGAAACAAGAGACCCAGTACTTC. Amino acid sequence: CASSPLFGEKQETQYF.

J is TRBJ2-5 and V is TRBV15; 11 nucleotides line up with TRBD2. The CDR3 loop spans 15 amino acids. The J segment lost 2 bases and the V segment lost 4 bases, leaving 3 bases of the junction unmatched. Germline V lookup: CDR1 LNHNV, CDR2 YYDKDF (reference sequence). This CDR3 reads CATSMGTSGQETQYF. The CDR3 nucleotides are TGTGCCACCAGCATGGGGACTAGCGGACAAGAGACCCAGTACTTC.

The V call is TRBV11-2, the J call TRBJ2-7; 8 nucleotides agree with TRBD1. The CDR3 loop spans 16 amino acids. Per the germline V gene, CDR1 is SGHAT and CDR2 is FQNNGV. Trimming at V came to 1 base and at J to 4 bases, leaving 9 bases not matched to a gene. The CDR3 DNA sequence: TGTGCCAGCAGCTTAGTATTGGACAGGGTGTATTACGAGCAGTACTTC. Encoded protein: CASSLVLDRVYYEQYF.

V usage is TRBV2 and J usage is TRBJ1-4, with D tentatively TRBD1 (6 bases). This CDR3 comprises 13 residues. In germline, CDR1 is SNHLY, CDR2 FYNNEI. V was trimmed by 2 bases and J by 10 bases, leaving 11 bases between them. CDR3 loop: CASSETGRGKLFF. The CDR3 bases are TGTGCCAGCAGTGAAACAGGGAGGGGAAAACTGTTTTTT.

This clone was seen once. V is TRBV28 and J is TRBJ2-1; 15 bases fit TRBD2. The CDR3 runs 17 residues. Germline V lookup: CDR1 MDHEN, CDR2 SYDVKM. V lost 7 bases to trimming and J lost 8 bases; unmatched junction nucleotides: 12. CDR3 residues: CASTSWTSGRVAYEQFF. As DNA, the CDR3 is TGTGCCAGCACCTCTTGGACTAGCGGGAGGGTAGCTTATGAGCAGTTCTTC. Variable domain in full (rest from reference TRBV28 and TRBJ2-1): DVKVTQSSRYLVKRTGEKVFLECVQDMDHENMFWYRQDPGLGLRLIYFSYDVKMKEKGDIPEGYSVSREKKERFSLILESASTNQTSMYLCASTSWTSGRVAYEQFFGPGTRLTVL.

At least ten counts were recorded for this clone. The chain has TRBV5-1 and TRBJ2-7; D is perhaps TRBD1 (6 bases). The CDR3 spans 12 residues. Trimming stripped 4 bases from V and 3 bases from J, with 8 bases between. Per the germline V gene, CDR1 is SGHRS and CDR2 is YFSETQ. CDR3 sequence reads: CASSGQHYEQYF. The CDR3 DNA follows: TGCGCCAGCAGCGGACAGCACTACGAGCAGTACTTC. Full variable domain (rest looked up from reference TRBV5-1 and TRBJ2-7): KAGVTQTPRYLIKTRGQQVTLSCSPISGHRSVSWYQQTPGQGLQFLFEYFSETQRNKGNFPGRFSGRQFSNSRSEMNVSTLELGDSALYLCASSGQHYEQYFGPGTRLTVT.

The J gene is TRBJ2-3, the V gene TRBV9; 13 bases are shared with TRBD2. Germline values: CDR1 SGDLS, CDR2 YYNGEE. CDR3 length: 17 amino acids. V gave up 0 bases and J gave up 6 bases; unmatched junction bases: 7. Written as DNA, the CDR3 is TGTGCCAGCAGCGTAGTACTAGCGGGGGGGGAGGAGGATACGCAGTATTTT. It codes for CASSVVLAGGEEDTQYF.